The clone carrying this TCR beta chain appeared once. The data are from a study of beta chain features in type 1 diabetes. The authors reverse transcribed all of the isolated RNA, so sequencing captured expressed TCRB transcripts. Some clones are missing from TCRdb's copy, which holds only in-frame ones; the method was immunoSEQ multiplex PCR. The table includes around 250,000 clones, 27% detected once. This TCR derives from a man younger than 45 in good health. The sequencing input was central memory CD4+ T cells from blood.

CDR3 nucleotide sequence: TGTGCCAGCAGGAGCTTTAGCGGGAGTGGAGAGCAGTACTTC. This encodes CASRSFSGSGEQYF. The rearrangement uses TRBV19 and TRBJ2-7; 9 nucleotides line up with TRBD2. The V segment lost 9 bases and the J segment 7 bases; nucleotides outside the gene matches: 13. Germline V gene lookup returns CDR1 LNHDA and CDR2 SQIVND (reference sequence). The CDR3 is 14 amino acids.